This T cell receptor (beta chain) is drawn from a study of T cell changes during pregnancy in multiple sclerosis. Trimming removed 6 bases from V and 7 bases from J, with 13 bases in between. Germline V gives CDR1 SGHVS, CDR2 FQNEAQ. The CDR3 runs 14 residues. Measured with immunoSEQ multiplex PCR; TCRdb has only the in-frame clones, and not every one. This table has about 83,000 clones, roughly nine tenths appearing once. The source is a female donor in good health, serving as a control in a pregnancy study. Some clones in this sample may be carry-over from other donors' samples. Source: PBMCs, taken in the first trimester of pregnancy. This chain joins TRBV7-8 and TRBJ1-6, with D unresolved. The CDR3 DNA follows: TGTGCCAGCAGGGTTAAAGAGAAAAATTCACCCCTCCACTTT. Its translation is CASRVKEKNSPLHF.